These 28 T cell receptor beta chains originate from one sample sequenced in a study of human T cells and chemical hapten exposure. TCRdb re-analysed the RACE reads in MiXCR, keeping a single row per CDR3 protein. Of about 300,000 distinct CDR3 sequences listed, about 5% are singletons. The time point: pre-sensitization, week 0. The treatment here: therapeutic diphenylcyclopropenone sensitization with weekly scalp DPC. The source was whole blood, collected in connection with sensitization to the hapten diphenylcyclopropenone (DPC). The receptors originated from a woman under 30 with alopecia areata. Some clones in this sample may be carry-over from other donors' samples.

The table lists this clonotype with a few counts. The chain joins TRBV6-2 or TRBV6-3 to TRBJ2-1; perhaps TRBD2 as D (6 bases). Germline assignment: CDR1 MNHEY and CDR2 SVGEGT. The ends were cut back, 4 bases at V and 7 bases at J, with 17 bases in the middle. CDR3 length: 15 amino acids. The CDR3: CASSSSWGEGNEQFF. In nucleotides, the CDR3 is TGTGCCAGCAGTTCCTCCTGGGGGGAAGGAAATGAGCAGTTCTTC.

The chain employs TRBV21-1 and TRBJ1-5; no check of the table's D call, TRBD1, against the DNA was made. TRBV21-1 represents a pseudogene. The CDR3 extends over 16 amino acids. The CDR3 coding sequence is TGTGCCAGCAGCGCCGACATAGGGGAGTTGGGTCAGCCCCAGCATTTT. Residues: CASSADIGELGQPQHF.

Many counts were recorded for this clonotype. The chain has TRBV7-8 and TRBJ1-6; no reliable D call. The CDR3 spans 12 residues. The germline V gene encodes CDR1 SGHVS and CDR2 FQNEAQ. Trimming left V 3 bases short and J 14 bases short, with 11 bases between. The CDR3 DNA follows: TGTGCCAGCAGCTTGGGGAACGAGGCCCTCCACTTT. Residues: CASSLGNEALHF. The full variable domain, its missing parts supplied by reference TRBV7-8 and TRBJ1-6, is GAGVSQSPRYKVAKRGQDVALRCDPISGHVSLFWYQQALGQGPEFLTYFQNEAQLDKSGLPSDRFFAERPEGSVSTLKIQRTQQEDSAVYLCASSLGNEALHFGNGTRLTVT.

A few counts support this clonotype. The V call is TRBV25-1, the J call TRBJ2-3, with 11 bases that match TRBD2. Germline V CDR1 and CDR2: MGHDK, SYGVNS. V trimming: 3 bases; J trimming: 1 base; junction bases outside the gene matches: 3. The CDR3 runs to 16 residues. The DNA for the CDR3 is TGTGCCAGCAGTGAGGCTAGCGGGGGGCGCACAGATACGCAGTATTTT. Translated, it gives CASSEASGGRTDTQYF.

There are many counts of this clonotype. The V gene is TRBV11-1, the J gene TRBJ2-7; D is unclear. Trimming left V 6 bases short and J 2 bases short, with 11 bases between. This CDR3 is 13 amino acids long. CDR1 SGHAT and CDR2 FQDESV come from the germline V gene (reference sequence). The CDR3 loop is CASSRAPTYEQYF. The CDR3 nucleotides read TGTGCCAGCAGTCGGGCACCCACCTACGAGCAGTACTTC.

Written as DNA, the CDR3 is TGTGCCAGCAGCTTAGACAGGGAAGCGCCTGAAGCTTTCTTT. It specifies CASSLDREAPEAFF. V is TRBV7-2 and J is TRBJ1-1; D is possibly TRBD1 (6 bases). V was shortened by 1 base and J by 6 bases, with 12 bases between the two germline ends. Germline CDR1 SGHTA, CDR2 FQGNSA. The CDR3 is 14 amino acids. The full variable domain, its missing parts supplied by reference TRBV7-2 and TRBJ1-1, is GAGVSQSPSNKVTEKGKDVELRCDPISGHTALYWYRQSLGQGLEFLIYFQGNSAPDKSGLPSDRFSAERTGGSVSTLTIQRTQQEDSAVYLCASSLDREAPEAFFGQGTRLTVV.

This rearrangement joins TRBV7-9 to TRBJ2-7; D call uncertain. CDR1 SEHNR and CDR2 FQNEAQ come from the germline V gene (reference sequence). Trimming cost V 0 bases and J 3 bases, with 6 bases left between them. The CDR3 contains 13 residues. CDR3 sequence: CASSLALFYEQYF. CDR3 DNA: TGTGCCAGCAGCTTAGCACTGTTCTACGAGCAGTACTTC.

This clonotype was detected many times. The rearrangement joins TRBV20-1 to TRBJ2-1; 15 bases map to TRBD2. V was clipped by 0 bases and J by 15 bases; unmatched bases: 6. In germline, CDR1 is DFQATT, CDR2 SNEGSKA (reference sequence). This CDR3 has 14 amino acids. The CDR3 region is CSAREGLAGGPMFF. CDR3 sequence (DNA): TGCAGTGCTAGAGAAGGACTAGCGGGGGGGCCTATGTTCTTC.

The CDR3 loop is CASSLENSYNEQFF. The CDR3 coding sequence is TGTGCCAGCAGCTTGGAGAACTCCTACAATGAGCAGTTCTTC. The chain uses TRBV5-4 and TRBJ2-1, with unresolved D. Germline V gene sequence: CDR1 SGHNT, CDR2 YYREEE (reference sequence). The CDR3 is 14 amino acids. V was cut by 0 bases and J by 0 bases, with 4 bases left in between.

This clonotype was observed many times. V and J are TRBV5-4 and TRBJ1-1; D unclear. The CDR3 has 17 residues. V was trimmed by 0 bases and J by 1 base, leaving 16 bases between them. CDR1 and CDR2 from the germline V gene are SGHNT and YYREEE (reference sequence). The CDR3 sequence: CASSLGSGSRRNTEAFF. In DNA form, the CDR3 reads TGTGCCAGCAGCTTGGGCTCGGGCAGCCGGCGGAACACTGAAGCTTTCTTT.

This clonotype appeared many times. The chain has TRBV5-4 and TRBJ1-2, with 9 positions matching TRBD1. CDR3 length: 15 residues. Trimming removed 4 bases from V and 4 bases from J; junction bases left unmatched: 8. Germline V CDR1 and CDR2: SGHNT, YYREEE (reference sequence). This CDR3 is CASSPDRGPFYGYTF. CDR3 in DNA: TGTGCCAGCAGCCCGGACAGGGGACCCTTCTATGGCTACACCTTC. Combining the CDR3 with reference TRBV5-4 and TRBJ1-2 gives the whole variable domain ETGVTQSPTHLIKTRGQQVTLRCSSQSGHNTVSWYQQALGQGPQFIFQYYREEENGRGNFPPRFSGLQFPNYSSELNVNALELDDSALYLCASSPDRGPFYGYTFGSGTRLTVV.

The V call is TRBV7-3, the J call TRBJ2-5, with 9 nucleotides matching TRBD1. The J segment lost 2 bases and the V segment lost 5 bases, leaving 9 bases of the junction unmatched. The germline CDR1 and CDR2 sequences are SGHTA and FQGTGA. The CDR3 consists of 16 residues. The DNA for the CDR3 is TGTGCCAGCAGCATAGTAGGGACAGGGAGTCAAGAGACCCAGTACTTC. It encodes CASSIVGTGSQETQYF.

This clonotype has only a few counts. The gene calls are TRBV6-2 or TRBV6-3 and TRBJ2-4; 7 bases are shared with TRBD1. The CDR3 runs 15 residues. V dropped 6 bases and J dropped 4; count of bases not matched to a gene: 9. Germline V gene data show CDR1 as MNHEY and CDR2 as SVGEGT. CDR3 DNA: TGTGCCAGCAGCACCGGGACAGCCTTAAAAAACATTCAGTACTTC. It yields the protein CASSTGTALKNIQYF.

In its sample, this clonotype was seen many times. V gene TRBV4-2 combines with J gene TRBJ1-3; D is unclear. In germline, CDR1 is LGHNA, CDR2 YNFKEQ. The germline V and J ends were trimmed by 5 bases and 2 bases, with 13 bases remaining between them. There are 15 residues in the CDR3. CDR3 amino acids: CASSASDNAGNTIYF. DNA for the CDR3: TGTGCCAGCAGCGCCAGTGACAACGCTGGAAACACCATATATTTT.

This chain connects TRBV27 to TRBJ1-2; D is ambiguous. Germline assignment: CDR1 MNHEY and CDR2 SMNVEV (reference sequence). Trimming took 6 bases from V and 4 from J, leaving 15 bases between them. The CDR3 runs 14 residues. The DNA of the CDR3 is TGTGCCAGCAGCTCCTACTCCCACAGCTATGGCTACACCTTC. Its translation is CASSSYSHSYGYTF.

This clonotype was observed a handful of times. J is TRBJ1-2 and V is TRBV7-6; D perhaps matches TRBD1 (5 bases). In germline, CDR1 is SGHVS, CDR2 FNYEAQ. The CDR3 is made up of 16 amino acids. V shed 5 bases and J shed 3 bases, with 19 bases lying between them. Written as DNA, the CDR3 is TGTGCCAGCAGCCCTATAGGGGAATCCGATTACTATGGCTACACCTTC. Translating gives CASSPIGESDYYGYTF.

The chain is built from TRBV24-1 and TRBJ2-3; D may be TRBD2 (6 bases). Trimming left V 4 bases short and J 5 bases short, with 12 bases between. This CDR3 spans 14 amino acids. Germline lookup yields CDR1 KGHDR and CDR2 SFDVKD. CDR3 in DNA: TGTGCCACCAGTGACTGGGACTCGCGAGATACGCAGTATTTT. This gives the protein CATSDWDSRDTQYF.

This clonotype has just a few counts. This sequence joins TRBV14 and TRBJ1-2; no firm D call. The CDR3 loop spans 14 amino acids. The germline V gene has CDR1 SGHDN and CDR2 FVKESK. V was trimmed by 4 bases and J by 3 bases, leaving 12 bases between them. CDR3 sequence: CASSRAGNYYGYTF. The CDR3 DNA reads TGTGCCAGCAGCCGAGCGGGAAACTACTATGGCTACACCTTC.

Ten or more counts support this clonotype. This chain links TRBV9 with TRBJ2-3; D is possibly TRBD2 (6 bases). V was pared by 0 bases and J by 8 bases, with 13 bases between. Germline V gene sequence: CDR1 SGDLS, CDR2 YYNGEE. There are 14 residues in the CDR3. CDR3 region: CASSVDGGLVTQYF. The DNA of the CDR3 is TGTGCCAGCAGCGTAGACGGAGGGTTAGTTACGCAGTATTTT.

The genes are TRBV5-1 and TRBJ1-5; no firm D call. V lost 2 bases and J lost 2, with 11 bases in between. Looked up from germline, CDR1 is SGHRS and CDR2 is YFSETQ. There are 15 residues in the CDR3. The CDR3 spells CASSFLPDGNQPQHF. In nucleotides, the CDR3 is TGCGCCAGCAGCTTTCTGCCAGACGGCAATCAGCCCCAGCATTTT.

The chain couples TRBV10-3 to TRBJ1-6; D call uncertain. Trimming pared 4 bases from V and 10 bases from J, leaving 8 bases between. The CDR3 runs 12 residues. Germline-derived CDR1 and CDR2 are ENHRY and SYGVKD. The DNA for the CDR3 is TGTGCCATCAGTGGGGATGGGTCACCCCTCCACTTT. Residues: CAISGDGSPLHF.

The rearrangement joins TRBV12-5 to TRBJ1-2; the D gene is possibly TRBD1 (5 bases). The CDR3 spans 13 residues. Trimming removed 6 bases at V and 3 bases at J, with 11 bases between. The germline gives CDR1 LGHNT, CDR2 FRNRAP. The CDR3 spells CASGRQTDYGYTF. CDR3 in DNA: TGTGCTAGTGGACGACAGACAGACTATGGCTACACCTTC.

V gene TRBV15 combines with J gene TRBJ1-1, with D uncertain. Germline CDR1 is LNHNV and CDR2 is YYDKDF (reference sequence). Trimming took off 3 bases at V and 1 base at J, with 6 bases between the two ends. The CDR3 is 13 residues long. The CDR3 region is CATSRERNTEAFF. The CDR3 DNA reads TGTGCCACCAGCAGGGAGCGGAACACTGAAGCTTTCTTT.

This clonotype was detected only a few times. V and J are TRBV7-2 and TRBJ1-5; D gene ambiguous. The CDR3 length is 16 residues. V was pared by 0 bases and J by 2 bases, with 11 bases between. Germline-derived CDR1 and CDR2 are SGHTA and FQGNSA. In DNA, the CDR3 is TGTGCCAGCAGCTTAGCCGGATTCTATGGCAATCAGCCCCAGCATTTT. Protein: CASSLAGFYGNQPQHF.

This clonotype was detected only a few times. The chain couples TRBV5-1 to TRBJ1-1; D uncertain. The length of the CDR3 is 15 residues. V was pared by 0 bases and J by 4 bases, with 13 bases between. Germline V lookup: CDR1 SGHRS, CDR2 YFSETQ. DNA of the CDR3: TGCGCCAGCAGCTTGGCCGGGGTGGGTGGCACTGAAGCTTTCTTT. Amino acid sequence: CASSLAGVGGTEAFF.

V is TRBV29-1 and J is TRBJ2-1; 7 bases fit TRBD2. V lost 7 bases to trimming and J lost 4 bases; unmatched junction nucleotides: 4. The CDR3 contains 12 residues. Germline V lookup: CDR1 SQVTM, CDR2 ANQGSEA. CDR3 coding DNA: TGCAGCGGGGGGGGACTTTACAATGAGCAGTTCTTC. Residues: CSGGGLYNEQFF.

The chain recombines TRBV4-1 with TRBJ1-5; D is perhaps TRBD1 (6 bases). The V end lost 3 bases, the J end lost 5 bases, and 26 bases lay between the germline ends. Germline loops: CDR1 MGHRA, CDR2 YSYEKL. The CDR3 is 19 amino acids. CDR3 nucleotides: TGCGCCAGCAGCCACTCCTCCCGGGGGCCTGAGGCATCCGATCAGCCCCAGCATTTT. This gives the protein CASSHSSRGPEASDQPQHF.

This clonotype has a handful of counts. The CDR3 here is CASSRDRDRENQPQHF. The CDR3 coding sequence is TGTGCCAGCAGTAGGGACCGGGACAGGGAGAATCAGCCCCAGCATTTT. This chain uses TRBV2 with TRBJ1-5, with TRBD1 matching 9 bases. CDR1 SNHLY and CDR2 FYNNEI come from the germline V gene. This CDR3 has 16 residues. V lost 5 bases and J lost 4; bases outside the gene matches: 9.